This T cell receptor (beta chain) was retrieved from a study of PD-L1 blockade in urothelial cancer. Study overall: Blood was evaluated 3 weeks (second dose) and 6 weeks after therapy began.

Germline lookup yields CDR1 SGHRS and CDR2 YFSETQ. Trimming removed 2 bases at V and 5 bases at J, with 8 bases between. The CDR3 has 13 amino acids. In regard to this clone: What it binds is unknown.

Whole-study findings and limits: In blood sampled pretreatment, TCR clonality below the median predicted better survival. More expansion of tumor-associated blood clones, seen at 3 weeks, marked durable-benefit patients.

The method was immunoSEQ multiplex PCR; TCRdb's version includes in-frame clones alone and lacks a portion of them. The table shows tens of thousands of clones, with roughly 80% occurring only once. It was locally advanced or metastatic urothelial carcinoma that patients had. The source was PBMCs, collected around atezolizumab (anti-PD-L1) treatment. The chain has TRBV5-1 and TRBJ2-1, with D tentatively TRBD2 (6 bases). This receptor was taken from a man in his 70s with urothelial cancer. CDR3 in amino acids: CASSLGGDNEQFF. CDR3 DNA: TGCGCCAGCAGCTTAGGAGGGGACAATGAGCAGTTCTTC.